The sequence of this T cell receptor (beta chain) was determined in a study of T cells after yellow fever vaccination. Per germline, CDR1 DFQATT and CDR2 SNEGSKA (reference sequence). V dropped 0 bases and J dropped 8; count of bases not matched to a gene: 10. This CDR3 has 15 residues. This clonotype was found a few times. TCRdb called the 5' RACE reads again in MiXCR, with one record for every CDR3 protein. The data show about 220,000 distinct CDR3 sequences, approximately 3% seen once. The rearrangement links TRBV20-1 to TRBJ1-1; the match to TRBD1 covers 9 bases. Sequenced material: CD4+ T cells sorted from PBMCs, taken 10 days after the yellow fever booster vaccination. This clonotype originated in a man in his late teens or twenties who received the YFV17D yellow fever vaccine. The CDR3 sequence is CSARDTGGGWREAFF. The CDR3 bases are TGCAGTGCTAGAGATACAGGGGGCGGATGGAGGGAAGCTTTCTTT.